Listed below are T cell receptor beta chains from one sample, sequenced in a study of blood T cells in healthy people across ages. From the 5' RACE reads, TCRdb called clonotypes with MiXCR, one entry per CDR3 protein. The data contain more than 1,000,000 distinct CDR3 sequences, about 25% of them singletons. In addition, the sample was reused for a study of T cells of mothers and their children.

The sequencing sample was made of blood. All receptors come from a girl aged 2 to 9 in good health. Both conserved end residues are part of each CDR3. D genes are given only for firm matches. Rows give clone size only sometimes, using once, few, many, or a class for an expanded clone.

J | D | size | V | CDR3 | DNA
TRBJ2-3 | . | few | TRBV6-1 | CASSESETTAQYF | TGTGCCAGCAGTGAGTCGGAGACTACTGCGCAGTATTTT
TRBJ1-1 | . | few | TRBV7-6 | CASSDTTGMNTEAFF | TGTGCCAGCAGCGACACGACAGGAATGAACACTGAAGCTTTCTTT
TRBJ1-1 | . | . | TRBV6-1 | CASSEDSINTEAFF | TGTGCCAGCAGTGAAGACAGTATAAACACTGAAGCTTTCTTT
TRBJ2-7 | . | . | TRBV7-9 | CASSSSLAPYEQYF | TGTGCCAGCAGCTCGTCCCTAGCTCCCTACGAGCAGTACTTC
TRBJ2-1 | . | few | TRBV10-3 | CAIREYNEQFF | TGTGCCATCAGGGAATACAATGAGCAGTTCTTC
TRBJ2-5 | . | . | TRBV12-3/TRBV12-4 | CASSSSGIAQETQYF | TGTGCCAGCAGTTCCTCCGGGATCGCTCAAGAGACCCAGTACTTC
TRBJ2-5 | . | . | TRBV12-3/TRBV12-4 | CASSTGQIETQYF | TGTGCCAGCAGCACCGGACAGATAGAGACCCAGTACTTC
TRBJ2-3 | TRBD2 | . | TRBV6-5 | CASSYSFSGGTSTDTQYF | TGTGCCAGCAGTTATTCCTTCAGCGGGGGAACGTCAACAGATACGCAGTATTTT
TRBJ2-7 | TRBD2 | few | TRBV19 | CASSIGAGGQYEQYF | TGTGCCAGTAGTATTGGAGCGGGGGGACAGTACGAGCAGTACTTC
TRBJ2-1 | . | . | TRBV4-1 | CASSQDRASDSEQFF | TGCGCCAGCAGCCAAGATAGGGCTAGCGACAGTGAGCAGTTCTTC
TRBJ1-2 | . | . | TRBV3-1 | CASSQRDGGYGYTF | TGTGCCAGCAGCCAACGGGACGGGGGCTATGGCTACACCTTC
TRBJ2-7 | . | . | TRBV29-1 | CSAQGNVWSYEQYF | TGCAGCGCACAGGGTAATGTATGGTCTTACGAGCAGTACTTC
TRBJ2-1 | TRBD2 | once | TRBV3-1 | CASSQLADVYNEQFF | TGTGCCAGCAGCCAACTAGCGGACGTCTACAATGAGCAGTTCTTC
TRBJ2-7 | . | . | TRBV20-1 | CSGTLPGINEQYF | TGCAGTGGGACCTTACCAGGGATCAACGAGCAGTACTTC
TRBJ1-2 | . | . | TRBV5-1 | CASSLALEGGGYTF | TGCGCCAGCAGCTTGGCACTCGAAGGCGGTGGCTACACCTTC
TRBJ2-1 | . | . | TRBV29-1 | CSVEGVEQGVDEQFF | TGCAGCGTTGAAGGGGTTGAACAGGGTGTCGATGAGCAGTTCTTC
TRBJ1-4 | . | . | TRBV27 | CASKTANERLFF | TGTGCCAGCAAGACGGCTAATGAAAGACTGTTTTTT
TRBJ2-1 | TRBD2 | . | TRBV12-3/TRBV12-4 | CASSSQAGRGNEQFF | TGTGCCAGCAGTTCACAAGCGGGGCGAGGGAATGAGCAGTTCTTC
TRBJ2-5 | . | once | TRBV5-1 | CASSLEIGETQYF | TGCGCCAGCAGCTTAGAGATCGGAGAGACCCAGTACTTC
TRBJ2-3 | . | . | TRBV29-1 | CSVHLALTDTQYF | TGCAGCGTTCATCTAGCGCTCACAGATACGCAGTATTTT
TRBJ1-4 | . | . | TRBV5-5 | CASSLEGSAFNEKLFF | TGTGCCAGCAGCTTGGAAGGATCAGCCTTTAATGAAAAACTGTTTTTT
TRBJ2-1 | TRBD2 | few | TRBV7-2 | CASSPGGGAQFF | TGTGCCAGCAGCCCCGGGGGGGGTGCGCAGTTCTTC
TRBJ2-3 | . | . | TRBV10-3 | CAISERGSFTDTQYF | TGTGCCATCAGTGAGCGCGGATCTTTCACAGATACGCAGTACTTT
TRBJ2-5 | . | few | TRBV9 | CASSVGGADLQETQYF | TGTGCCAGCAGCGTAGGGGGGGCCGACCTTCAAGAGACCCAGTACTTC
TRBJ2-7 | . | . | TRBV29-1 | CSVVDWEQYF | TGCAGCGTTGTGGACTGGGAGCAGTACTTC
TRBJ1-4 | . | . | TRBV10-3 | CAISDPGGGLNEKLFF | TGTGCCATCAGCGATCCGGGAGGGGGACTTAATGAAAAACTGTTTTTT
TRBJ1-2 | . | . | TRBV13 | CASSDQGRDWDGYTF | TGTGCCAGCAGCGACCAGGGGAGGGACTGGGATGGCTACACCTTC
TRBJ1-2 | . | . | TRBV4-2 | CASSQEQGDYGYTF | TGTGCCAGCAGCCAAGAACAAGGGGATTACGGCTACACCTTC
TRBJ2-3 | TRBD2 | . | TRBV20-1 | CSARELAGLTDTQYF | TGCAGTGCTAGAGAACTAGCGGGATTAACTGATACGCAGTATTTT
TRBJ1-2 | . | . | TRBV20-1 | CSARYSIDGYTF | TGCAGTGCTAGATACAGTATAGATGGCTACACCTTC
TRBJ2-5 | TRBD2 | few | TRBV7-9 | CASSFLPGSGGADGETQYF | TGTGCCAGCAGCTTTCTCCCGGGGAGCGGGGGGGCGGACGGAGAGACCCAGTACTTC
TRBJ1-3 | . | once | TRBV7-2 | CASSPASVNTIYF | TGTGCCAGCAGCCCGGCGTCGGTAAACACCATATATTTT
TRBJ2-1 | TRBD2 | . | TRBV9 | CASSVGEAGGSNEQFF | TGTGCCAGCAGCGTAGGAGAGGCGGGGGGCAGCAATGAGCAGTTCTTC
TRBJ2-1 | . | . | TRBV5-5 | CASSPRGQGQGYNEQFF | TGTGCCAGCAGCCCCAGAGGTCAGGGTCAAGGATACAATGAGCAGTTCTTC
TRBJ1-1 | . | . | TRBV29-1 | CSVERERAFF | TGCAGCGTGGAAAGAGAGAGAGCTTTCTTT
TRBJ2-6 | . | . | TRBV27 | CASSGWAGANVLTF | TGTGCCAGCAGTGGGTGGGCTGGGGCCAACGTCCTGACTTTC
TRBJ1-1 | . | few | TRBV7-2 | CASSLWGGTEVFF | TGTGCCAGCAGCTTATGGGGTGGGACTGAAGTTTTCTTT
TRBJ2-7 | . | . | TRBV19 | CASIVRTKNEQYF | TGTGCCAGTATAGTCAGGACGAAGAACGAGCAGTACTTC
TRBJ1-5 | . | many | TRBV5-6 | CASSLGGEYSNQPQHF | TGTGCCAGCAGCTTGGGCGGGGAATATAGCAATCAGCCCCAGCATTTT
TRBJ2-7 | . | . | TRBV7-8 | CATTKSRQAAYEQYF | TGTGCCACCACGAAGTCTCGGCAGGCGGCCTACGAGCAGTACTTC
TRBJ2-7 | . | few | TRBV20-1 | CSASGTGTRVIYEQYF | TGCAGTGCTAGTGGGACGGGAACCCGCGTGATCTACGAGCAGTACTTC
TRBJ2-1 | . | few | TRBV10-2 | CASSESKGHNEQFF | TGCGCCAGCAGTGAGTCGAAGGGTCACAATGAGCAGTTCTTC
TRBJ2-3 | . | few | TRBV29-1 | CSELGIDGTDTQYF | TGCAGTGAACTCGGGATAGACGGCACAGATACGCAGTATTTT
TRBJ2-3 | . | . | TRBV20-1 | CSARVGAADTQYF | TGCAGTGCTAGAGTGGGGGCGGCAGATACGCAGTATTTT
TRBJ1-4 | TRBD1 | few | TRBV7-9 | CASSFETGAKLFF | TGTGCCAGCAGCTTCGAAACAGGGGCAAAACTGTTTTTT
TRBJ1-4 | . | few | TRBV7-6 | CASKKTSATNEKLFF | TGTGCCAGTAAAAAAACTTCTGCAACTAATGAAAAACTGTTTTTT
TRBJ2-1 | . | few | TRBV4-1 | CASSQVLGQEQFF | TGCGCCAGCAGCCAAGTTTTAGGGCAGGAGCAGTTCTTC
TRBJ1-1 | . | . | TRBV6-5 | CASSYSGGGQAEAFF | TGTGCCAGCAGTTACTCGGGCGGAGGCCAGGCTGAAGCTTTCTTT
TRBJ2-7 | . | . | TRBV5-1 | CASSLITGPGEQYF | TGCGCCAGCAGCCTTATAACCGGCCCCGGCGAGCAGTACTTC
TRBJ2-7 | . | . | TRBV2 | CASTREGGPYEQYF | TGTGCCAGCACCCGCGAGGGAGGACCCTACGAGCAGTACTTC
TRBJ2-5 | TRBD2 | . | TRBV28 | CASSIGTSGRRGETQYF | TGTGCCAGCAGTATCGGGACTAGCGGGAGACGGGGAGAGACCCAGTACTTC
TRBJ2-1 | . | few | TRBV13 | CASSSWGPQGAYNEQFF | TGTGCCAGCAGCTCCTGGGGGCCCCAGGGCGCCTACAATGAGCAGTTCTTC